These T cell receptor beta chains were read from a single sample in a study of T-cell reconstitution after alpha-beta-depleted transplantation in children. Each CDR3 protein is one row after TCRdb ran MiXCR on the PCR reads. The sample lists approximately 230,000 distinct CDR3 sequences; approximately 24% were seen once. The starting material was PBMCs, mostly from graft donor cells, obtained 360 days after TCRalphabeta/CD19-depleted stem cell transplant. The source of these receptors is a female patient aged 2 to 10 who had a stem cell transplant for congenital amegakaryocytic thrombocytopenia, so the T cells may come from the graft donor. Each CDR3 is given with its conserved first and last residue. Each record gives: J gene, D gene, V gene, clone size, CDR3 protein, CDR3 DNA. A D gene is named only where the DNA matches it firmly. Clone size is shown for a subset of rows, as once, few, many or a class of expanded clone.

J: TRBJ1-1
D: NA
V: TRBV4-1
size: few
CDR3: CASRYREANTEAFF
DNA: TGCGCCAGCAGATACAGGGAGGCGAACACTGAAGCTTTCTTT

J: TRBJ2-7
D: NA
V: TRBV4-2
size: once
CDR3: CASSQGSGLNYEQYF
DNA: TGTGCCAGCAGCCAAGGGTCGGGACTCAACTACGAGCAGTACTTC

J: TRBJ2-1
D: TRBD2
V: TRBV14
size: NA
CDR3: CASSQDWGAGVYNEQFF
DNA: TGTGCCAGCAGCCAAGATTGGGGAGCGGGGGTTTACAATGAGCAGTTCTTC

J: TRBJ2-3
D: NA
V: TRBV12-3/TRBV12-4
size: NA
CDR3: CASSFSHSTDTQYF
DNA: TGTGCCAGCAGTTTCTCTCATAGCACAGATACGCAGTATTTT

J: TRBJ2-3
D: NA
V: TRBV7-2
size: few
CDR3: CASSYPSGTPKDTQYF
DNA: TGTGCCAGCAGCTACCCATCCGGGACACCAAAAGATACGCAGTATTTT

J: TRBJ2-1
D: NA
V: TRBV3-1
size: NA
CDR3: CASSPKGGTLYNEQFF
DNA: TGTGCCAGCAGCCCCAAAGGCGGGACACTTTACAATGAGCAGTTCTTC

J: TRBJ1-1
D: NA
V: TRBV2
size: NA
CDR3: CASSGFTEAFF
DNA: TGTGCCAGCAGTGGCTTCACTGAAGCTTTCTTT

J: TRBJ2-5
D: NA
V: TRBV5-1
size: many
CDR3: CASSLAGFIKETQYF
DNA: TGCGCCAGCAGCTTGGCGGGGTTCATTAAAGAGACCCAGTACTTC

J: TRBJ1-5
D: TRBD1
V: TRBV5-1
size: NA
CDR3: CASSQGERNQPQHF
DNA: TGCGCCAGCAGCCAGGGGGAAAGGAATCAGCCCCAGCATTTT

J: TRBJ2-3
D: TRBD2
V: TRBV6-5
size: NA
CDR3: CASSSRGATDTQYF
DNA: TGTGCCAGCAGTTCGCGGGGGGCCACAGATACGCAGTATTTT

J: TRBJ2-7
D: TRBD1
V: TRBV4-3
size: NA
CDR3: CASSQDAGQGYEQYF
DNA: TGCGCCAGCAGCCAAGATGCGGGACAGGGTTACGAGCAGTACTTC

J: TRBJ2-7
D: NA
V: TRBV7-9
size: NA
CDR3: CASSTERVPDPYEQYF
DNA: TGTGCCAGCAGTACAGAGCGGGTTCCGGACCCTTACGAGCAGTACTTC

J: TRBJ2-7
D: NA
V: TRBV5-1
size: once
CDR3: CASSLVGRGSYEQHF
DNA: NA

J: TRBJ2-7
D: NA
V: TRBV5-1
size: NA
CDR3: CASSFPDSDPYEQYF
DNA: TGCGCCAGCAGCTTTCCCGACAGTGACCCCTACGAGCAGTACTTC

J: TRBJ1-6
D: TRBD1
V: TRBV5-1
size: NA
CDR3: CASSRDRGFDSPLHF
DNA: TGCGCCAGCAGCCGGGACAGGGGTTTTGATTCACCCCTCCACTTT

J: TRBJ2-7
D: NA
V: TRBV29-1
size: NA
CDR3: CSVEEPFHPRGLGLPYEQYF
DNA: TGCAGCGTTGAAGAACCTTTCCATCCTAGGGGACTGGGACTCCCCTACGAGCAGTACTTC

J: TRBJ2-1
D: TRBD2
V: TRBV7-9
size: few
CDR3: CASSPGWGGRLNEQFF
DNA: TGTGCCAGCAGCCCGGGTTGGGGCGGGAGGCTTAATGAGCAGTTCTTC

J: TRBJ2-5
D: NA
V: TRBV12-3/TRBV12-4
size: many
CDR3: CASTLGGGGLETQYF
DNA: TGTGCCAGCACCCTGGGCGGGGGCGGTTTAGAGACCCAGTACTTC

J: TRBJ2-1
D: NA
V: TRBV20-1
size: NA
CDR3: CSAPRGFDEQFF
DNA: TGCAGTGCTCCCAGGGGCTTCGATGAGCAGTTCTTC

J: TRBJ1-2
D: NA
V: TRBV7-9
size: few
CDR3: CASSFGSNYGYTF
DNA: TGTGCCAGCAGCTTCGGGAGTAACTATGGCTACACCTTC

J: TRBJ2-1
D: NA
V: TRBV12-3/TRBV12-4
size: NA
CDR3: CASSFGGPRTGAKQVYNEQFF
DNA: TGTGCCAGCAGTTTCGGGGGACCCAGGACAGGCGCGAAACAGGTGTACAATGAGCAGTTCTTC

J: TRBJ1-6
D: NA
V: TRBV5-1
size: few
CDR3: CASSLASVDSPLHF
DNA: TGCGCCAGCAGCTTGGCTAGTGTGGATTCACCCCTCCACTTT

J: TRBJ2-7
D: NA
V: TRBV6-1
size: NA
CDR3: CASSEADRREQYF
DNA: TGTGCCAGCAGTGAAGCAGACAGGCGGGAGCAGTACTTC

J: TRBJ2-3
D: TRBD2
V: TRBV5-5
size: NA
CDR3: CASSLEAGGPDTQYF
DNA: TGTGCCAGCAGCTTGGAAGCGGGAGGGCCAGATACGCAGTATTTT

J: TRBJ1-2
D: NA
V: TRBV29-1
size: few
CDR3: CSAEKQYGYTF
DNA: TGCAGCGCAGAAAAACAGTATGGCTACACCTTC

J: TRBJ2-6
D: NA
V: TRBV19
size: NA
CDR3: CASSGGAYVLTF
DNA: TGTGCCAGTAGCGGTGGGGCCTACGTCCTGACTTTC

J: TRBJ2-1
D: NA
V: TRBV24-1
size: few
CDR3: CATSLPKDEQFF
DNA: TGTGCCACCAGTCTACCCAAGGATGAGCAGTTCTTC

J: TRBJ1-5
D: NA
V: TRBV12-3/TRBV12-4
size: few
CDR3: CASSSGFQPQHF
DNA: TGTGCCAGCAGTTCAGGGTTTCAGCCCCAGCATTTT

J: TRBJ2-3
D: NA
V: TRBV18
size: NA
CDR3: CASSPWTARSTDTQYF
DNA: TGTGCCAGCTCACCGTGGACAGCCCGGAGCACAGATACGCAGTATTTT

J: TRBJ1-4
D: TRBD1
V: TRBV12-3/TRBV12-4
size: few
CDR3: CASRGRGWFNEKLFF
DNA: TGTGCCAGCAGGGGCAGGGGGTGGTTTAATGAAAAACTGTTTTTT

J: TRBJ2-7
D: NA
V: TRBV20-1
size: few
CDR3: CSAEAWGGARIFDEQYF
DNA: TGCAGTGCTGAAGCATGGGGGGGGGCCCGAATTTTTGACGAGCAGTACTTC

J: TRBJ2-1
D: TRBD2
V: TRBV20-1
size: NA
CDR3: CSHLPGGSSYNEQFF
DNA: TGCAGCCACCTCCCGGGGGGGAGCTCCTACAATGAGCAGTTCTTC

J: TRBJ1-1
D: NA
V: TRBV20-1
size: few
CDR3: CSAWHLGRDTEAFF
DNA: TGCAGTGCTTGGCACTTGGGCAGGGACACTGAAGCTTTCTTT

J: TRBJ2-5
D: NA
V: TRBV20-1
size: NA
CDR3: CSARLSQETQYF
DNA: TGCAGTGCTAGATTAAGTCAAGAGACCCAGTACTTC

J: TRBJ2-2
D: TRBD1
V: TRBV6-5
size: few
CDR3: CASSYSTGSAGELFF
DNA: TGTGCCAGCAGTTACTCGACAGGGTCAGCCGGGGAGCTGTTTTTT

J: TRBJ2-1
D: TRBD1
V: TRBV25-1
size: few
CDR3: CASSRRQGQERNNYNEQFF
DNA: TGTGCCAGCAGTCGTCGACAGGGCCAAGAGCGGAATAACTACAATGAGCAGTTCTTC

J: TRBJ2-1
D: NA
V: TRBV28
size: NA
CDR3: CASRLVGYNEQFF
DNA: TGTGCCAGCAGGCTAGTGGGCTACAATGAGCAGTTCTTC

J: TRBJ2-5
D: NA
V: TRBV29-1
size: few
CDR3: CSVEGRSSEETQYF
DNA: TGCAGCGTTGAGGGGAGGTCTAGTGAGGAGACCCAGTACTTC

J: TRBJ2-7
D: NA
V: TRBV7-9
size: many
CDR3: CASSLVSYEQYF
DNA: TGTGCCAGCAGTTTGGTATCCTACGAGCAGTACTTC

J: TRBJ1-1
D: NA
V: TRBV20-1
size: few
CDR3: CSASGGGYTEAFF
DNA: TGCAGTGCTTCTGGGGGGGGCTACACTGAAGCTTTCTTT

J: TRBJ2-2
D: TRBD2
V: TRBV7-7
size: many
CDR3: CASSSNGLAGHTGELFF
DNA: TGTGCCAGCAGCTCTAACGGACTAGCGGGACACACCGGGGAGCTGTTTTTT

J: TRBJ2-3
D: TRBD2
V: TRBV12-3/TRBV12-4
size: NA
CDR3: CASSSHGAGGPDTQYF
DNA: TGTGCCAGCAGTTCTCACGGGGCGGGAGGGCCCGATACGCAGTATTTT

J: TRBJ1-1
D: NA
V: TRBV7-9
size: few
CDR3: CASSRLGRGTEAFF
DNA: TGTGCCAGCAGCCGCCTGGGGAGGGGCACTGAAGCTTTCTTT

J: TRBJ2-6
D: NA
V: TRBV2
size: NA
CDR3: CASRLKSGANVLTF
DNA: TGTGCCAGCCGGTTGAAATCTGGGGCCAACGTCCTGACTTTC

J: TRBJ2-7
D: NA
V: TRBV27
size: NA
CDR3: CASSLKGPIYEQYF
DNA: TGTGCCAGCAGTTTAAAGGGGCCCATCTACGAGCAGTACTTC

J: TRBJ2-7
D: NA
V: TRBV10-3
size: few
CDR3: CAISETGAREQYF
DNA: TGTGCCATCAGTGAAACGGGGGCTCGTGAGCAGTACTTC

J: TRBJ2-7
D: NA
V: TRBV10-3
size: NA
CDR3: CAISESGPRGAFYEQYF
DNA: TGTGCCATCAGTGAGTCGGGGCCCAGGGGTGCCTTTTACGAGCAGTACTTC

J: TRBJ1-1
D: NA
V: TRBV3-1
size: NA
CDR3: CASSPGFATEAFF
DNA: TGTGCCAGCAGCCCCGGATTTGCCACTGAAGCTTTCTTT

J: TRBJ2-3
D: NA
V: TRBV2
size: NA
CDR3: CASSEGPGSPTQYF
DNA: TGTGCCAGCAGTGAGGGACCGGGGTCGCCTACGCAGTATTTT

J: TRBJ2-7
D: NA
V: TRBV14
size: NA
CDR3: CASSQVLGGYEQYF
DNA: TGTGCCAGCAGCCAAGTCCTTGGGGGTTACGAGCAGTACTTC

J: TRBJ2-3
D: TRBD2
V: TRBV9
size: few
CDR3: CASSVGIAGATDTQYF
DNA: TGTGCCAGCAGCGTAGGGATAGCGGGGGCCACAGATACGCAGTATTTT

J: TRBJ2-3
D: TRBD2
V: TRBV4-2
size: NA
CDR3: CASSQEVTSGGRMTQYF
DNA: TGTGCCAGCAGCCAAGAGGTGACTAGCGGGGGACGCATGACGCAGTATTTT

J: TRBJ2-3
D: NA
V: TRBV18
size: NA
CDR3: CASSPPFRGGGTDTQYF
DNA: TGTGCCAGCTCACCACCGTTCAGGGGCGGGGGCACAGATACGCAGTATTTT

J: TRBJ1-5
D: NA
V: TRBV28
size: many
CDR3: CASRPLIRGNQPQHF
DNA: TGTGCCAGCAGACCCCTAATCAGGGGCAATCAGCCCCAGCATTTT

J: TRBJ2-2
D: TRBD1
V: TRBV12-3/TRBV12-4
size: NA
CDR3: CASSSSRTGPNTGELFF
DNA: TGTGCCAGCAGTTCATCCCGGACAGGGCCGAACACCGGGGAGCTGTTTTTT

J: TRBJ2-3
D: NA
V: TRBV2
size: NA
CDR3: CASRAPRDTQYF
DNA: TGTGCCAGCAGGGCCCCGCGAGATACGCAGTATTTT

J: TRBJ2-2
D: NA
V: TRBV28
size: once
CDR3: CASSLQGHRGPNTGELFF
DNA: TGTGCCAGCAGTCTCCAGGGGCATAGGGGCCCGAACACCGGGGAGCTGTTTTTT

J: TRBJ2-1
D: TRBD2
V: TRBV7-9
size: NA
CDR3: CASSFPQRGYNEQFF
DNA: TGTGCCAGCAGCTTTCCCCAGCGGGGCTACAATGAGCAGTTCTTC

J: TRBJ2-4
D: NA
V: TRBV7-6
size: many
CDR3: CASSLAPPGLAKNIQYF
DNA: TGTGCCAGCAGCTTAGCCCCACCAGGATTAGCCAAAAACATTCAGTACTTC